The 31 T cell receptor beta chains presented below share a single source sample, sequenced in a study of cytomegalovirus exposure and HLA in healthy donors. Use of 60 Vbeta and 13 Jbeta primers characterized the PCR. Clones were sequenced by immunoSEQ multiplex PCR, and TCRdb holds only the in-frame ones, with some missing. In the table there are 90,000 or so clones, more than 70% of which are singletons. Sequencing was carried out using PBMCs. The receptors were gathered from a male donor in good health and CMV-seropositive.

The chain recombines TRBV14 with TRBJ2-5, with D uncertain. Deletions cut 3 bases from V and 7 bases from J, with 6 bases between. CDR3 length: 11 residues. Germline CDR1 is SGHDN and CDR2 is FVKESK. CDR3: CASSQLGTQYF. CDR3 nucleotides: TGTGCCAGCAGCCAGCTAGGGACCCAGTACTTC.

Concerning this clone itself: Other DNA sequences in the sample encode the same CDR3. This chain joins TRBV12-5 and TRBJ2-5; TRBD2 aligns across 13 bases. After removal of 9 bases from V and 5 bases from J, the junction contained 12 bases not matched to a gene. Per germline, CDR1 LGHNT and CDR2 FRNRAP. The CDR3 sequence is 16 residues long. The CDR3 bases are TGTGCTAGCCCCCGGACTAGCGGGAGCGCCAGGGAGACCCAGTACTTC. Translation: CASPRTSGSARETQYF.

CDR3 nucleotides: TGCGCCAGCAGCACGGGGACCTACGAGCAGTACTTC. Its protein is CASSTGTYEQYF. The V gene is TRBV5-1, the J gene TRBJ2-7; D may be TRBD2 (5 bases). CDR1 SGHRS and CDR2 YFSETQ come from the germline V gene. V lost 4 bases to trimming and J lost 2 bases, with 7 bases between them. This CDR3 region has 12 residues.

The rearrangement joins TRBV30 to TRBJ2-7; D uncertain. The V end was cut by 0 bases, the J end by 5 bases, with 8 bases between. Germline V CDR1 and CDR2: GTSNPN, SVGIG (reference sequence). The CDR3 has 12 amino acids. The CDR3 nucleotides are TGTGCCTGGAGTGTACTCCGAAACGAGCAGTACTTC. Protein sequence: CAWSVLRNEQYF.

The V gene is TRBV30, the J gene TRBJ2-5; 7 bases are a match to TRBD1. The DNA end is a closer match to TRBJ2-7, so the J assignment may be wrong. There are 14 residues in the CDR3. Germline V CDR1 and CDR2: GTSNPN, SVGIG (reference sequence). The CDR3 DNA sequence: TGTGCCTGGGGGACAGTTAGGAGGCCCTACGAGCAGTACTTC. Its protein product is CAWGTVRRPYEQYF.

The chain employs TRBV19 and TRBJ1-2; TRBD1 is a possible D gene (5 bases). Germline V gene data show CDR1 as LNHDA and CDR2 as SQIVND (reference sequence). This CDR3 spans 12 amino acids. Trimming shortened V by 7 bases and J by 8 bases, and 14 bases separated the two germline ends. CDR3 DNA: TGTGCCAGTACGTTGGCAGGGTTCGGCTACACCTTC. Translated, it gives CASTLAGFGYTF.

This clone has just a few counts. Different DNA sequences within this sample yield the same CDR3. The chain employs TRBV27 and TRBJ2-2; no firm D call. CDR1 is MNHEY, CDR2 SMNVEV, per germline (reference sequence). The CDR3 runs to 12 residues. The V end was cut by 4 bases, the J end by 4 bases, with 4 bases between. The CDR3 is CASSSGTGELFF. The DNA for the CDR3 is TGTGCCAGCAGTTCGGGCACCGGGGAGCTGTTTTTT.

The chain uses TRBV7-9 and TRBJ2-2; 9 bases are a match to TRBD1. J was trimmed by 4 bases and V by 5 bases; bases with no gene match: 2. CDR3 length: 14 residues. Germline CDR1 is SEHNR and CDR2 is FQNEAQ (reference sequence). CDR3 amino acids: CASSEGQGTGELFF. The CDR3 DNA is TGTGCCAGCAGCGAGGGACAGGGCACCGGGGAGCTGTTTTTT.

This rearrangement joins TRBV27 to TRBJ1-2; 10 bases line up with TRBD1. This CDR3 has 15 amino acids. Germline CDR1 and CDR2: MNHEY and SMNVEV (reference sequence). V lost 5 bases, J lost 4 bases, and 7 bases stayed unmatched. The CDR3 nucleotides are TGTGCCAGCAGTGGGCCGGGACAGGGGTTCTATGGCTACACCTTC. It yields the protein CASSGPGQGFYGYTF.

The chain joins TRBV27 to TRBJ2-1; 9 positions match TRBD2. The V gene end was trimmed by 1 base and the J gene end by 8 bases; junction bases not matched to a gene: 12. This CDR3 region has 17 residues. The V gene's germline CDR1 is MNHEY and CDR2 SMNVEV (reference sequence). The CDR3 sequence is CASSLLGGASGDYEQFF. CDR3 in DNA: TGTGCCAGCAGTTTATTGGGAGGTGCTAGCGGGGACTATGAGCAGTTCTTC.

The genes are TRBV27 and TRBJ2-3, with TRBD2 matching 7 bases. V shed 4 bases and J 7 bases; nucleotides not matched to a gene: 11. CDR3 size: 15 residues. Per the germline V gene, CDR1 is MNHEY and CDR2 is SMNVEV (reference sequence). For the CDR3, the DNA is TGTGCCAGCAGTTCTCGTGCGGGAGAATGGTATACGCAGTATTTT. Amino acid sequence: CASSSRAGEWYTQYF.

As to this clone: Other nucleotide sequences from this sample produce the same CDR3. The chain has TRBV4-2 and TRBJ2-7, with 9 bases fitting TRBD2. The ends lost 4 bases at V and 4 bases at J; junction bases unmatched: 8. The CDR3 loop spans 15 amino acids. The germline V gene has CDR1 LGHNA and CDR2 YNFKEQ. The CDR3 sequence: CASSRELAGVYEQYF. CDR3 DNA: TGTGCCAGCAGCCGAGAGTTAGCGGGGGTATACGAGCAGTACTTC.

The genes are TRBV11-2 and TRBJ2-7, with TRBD1 matching over 8 bases. The junction had 9 bases not matched to a gene; V was cut back by 5 bases and J by 6 bases. This CDR3 spans 14 amino acids. CDR1 is SGHAT and CDR2 is FQNNGV in the germline V gene. The CDR3 bases are TGTGCCAGCAGCCCAAGGACAGGGAAAAGCGAGCAGTACTTC. Its translation: CASSPRTGKSEQYF.

This chain joins TRBV7-9 and TRBJ2-1; D is undetermined. The CDR3 length is 13 residues. Germline values: CDR1 SEHNR, CDR2 FQNEAQ (reference sequence). Trimming took off 1 base at V and 8 bases at J, with 9 bases between the two ends. CDR3: CASSLVSRDEQFF. CDR3 DNA: TGTGCCAGCAGCTTAGTTTCTCGCGATGAGCAGTTCTTC.

The chain is built from TRBV27 and TRBJ2-7; no clear D. Per the germline V gene, CDR1 is MNHEY and CDR2 is SMNVEV (reference sequence). CDR3 length: 15 residues. Trimming shortened V by 4 bases and J by 0 bases, and 13 bases separated the two germline ends. The CDR3 region is CASSYHIESSYEQYF. In DNA form, the CDR3 reads TGTGCCAGCAGTTATCATATTGAGAGCTCCTACGAGCAGTACTTC.

The chain carries TRBV5-1 and TRBJ2-1; 7 bases line up with TRBD2. In germline, CDR1 is SGHRS, CDR2 YFSETQ. V trimming: 4 bases; J trimming: 0 bases; junction bases outside the gene matches: 4. CDR3 size: 15 residues. The CDR3 sequence: CASSQTSVSYNEQFF. The CDR3 nucleotides read TGCGCCAGCAGCCAAACTAGCGTCTCCTACAATGAGCAGTTCTTC.

V gene TRBV6-4 combines with J gene TRBJ2-5; TRBD2 is a possible D gene (5 bases). The CDR3 loop spans 14 amino acids. V shed 4 bases and J shed 3 bases, with 12 bases lying between them. Germline lookup yields CDR1 MRHNA and CDR2 SNTAGT. The DNA for the CDR3 is TGTGCCAGCAGTGTTGGCCGGGGAAAAGAGACCCAGTACTTC. It translates to CASSVGRGKETQYF.

V is TRBV6-4 and J is TRBJ2-1, with D perhaps TRBD2 (5 bases). The CDR3 spans 15 residues. Germline lookup yields CDR1 MRHNA and CDR2 SNTAGT. V lost 3 bases and J 6 bases, leaving 15 bases between the germline ends. CDR3 coding DNA: TGTGCCAGCAGTGATGGGCCTAGCTGGGGCAATGAGCAGTTCTTC. Its protein product is CASSDGPSWGNEQFF.

V usage is TRBV5-1 and J usage is TRBJ2-7, with D perhaps TRBD2 (6 bases). CDR3 size: 14 residues. V dropped 8 bases and J dropped 0 bases, with 15 bases sitting between them. Germline V gives CDR1 SGHRS, CDR2 YFSETQ. The CDR3 nucleotides are TGCGCCAGTCTCCGGGACTTGACCTCCTACGAGCAGTACTTC. Translating it yields CASLRDLTSYEQYF.

The chain is built from TRBV18 and TRBJ2-3, with 7 bases identical to TRBD1. The CDR3 consists of 14 residues. CDR1 KGHSH and CDR2 LQKENI come from the germline V gene. V shed 4 bases and J 1 base; nucleotides not matched to a gene: 2. The CDR3 DNA sequence: TGTGCCAGCTCACGGGACAGAGGCACAGATACGCAGTATTTT. Translation gives CASSRDRGTDTQYF.

V is TRBV5-4 and J is TRBJ2-7; 8 bases line up with TRBD2. The CDR3 length is 15 residues. CDR1 is SGHNT, CDR2 YYREEE, per germline (reference sequence). The V and J ends lost 0 bases and 2 bases, in that order; junction bases with no gene match: 4. CDR3 DNA: TGTGCCAGCAGCTTGGAAGCGGGGGCCCCCTACGAGCAGTACTTC. Its translation is CASSLEAGAPYEQYF. The entire variable domain, with the rest obtained from reference TRBV5-4 and TRBJ2-7, is as follows: ETGVTQSPTHLIKTRGQQVTLRCSSQSGHNTVSWYQQALGQGPQFIFQYYREEENGRGNFPPRFSGLQFPNYSSELNVNALELDDSALYLCASSLEAGAPYEQYFGPGTRLTVT.

This clone was seen a single time. This chain joins TRBV14 and TRBJ1-4, with D maybe TRBD1 (5 bases). The CDR3 extends over 12 amino acids. From germline, CDR1 is SGHDN and CDR2 FVKESK. The V end lost 3 bases, the J end lost 7 bases, and 6 bases lay between the germline ends. CDR3 amino acids: CASSQTVEKLFF. The CDR3 DNA sequence: TGTGCCAGCAGCCAGACAGTTGAAAAACTGTTTTTT.

This clone is judged medium-sized. The rearrangement uses TRBV27 and TRBJ2-7; 8 positions match TRBD1. Unmatched junction bases numbered 3, after V lost 1 base and J lost 1 base. The CDR3 loop spans 15 amino acids. Germline lookup yields CDR1 MNHEY and CDR2 SMNVEV (reference sequence). CDR3 sequence reads: CASSLYGQGSYEQYF. The CDR3 DNA sequence: TGTGCCAGCAGTTTATATGGACAGGGATCCTACGAGCAGTACTTC.

The chain uses TRBV6-6 and TRBJ2-1; 10 nucleotides match TRBD2. The germline V gene encodes CDR1 MNHNY and CDR2 SVGAGI (reference sequence). Germline trimming cut 6 bases from V and 5 bases from J; bases unmatched to any gene: 7. The CDR3 is 15 residues long. In DNA, the CDR3 is TGTGCCAGCAGGGGGTTCCTAGCGGGAGACAATGAGCAGTTCTTC. The encoded protein is CASRGFLAGDNEQFF.

This chain connects TRBV11-2 to TRBJ2-2; the D gene is possibly TRBD2 (6 bases). The CDR3 has 15 residues. V was clipped by 1 base and J by 3 bases, with 9 bases between them. Germline values: CDR1 SGHAT, CDR2 FQNNGV. The CDR3: CASSLVGGHTGELFF. CDR3 DNA: TGTGCCAGCAGCTTAGTGGGAGGCCACACCGGGGAGCTGTTTTTT.

The CDR3 loop is CASSRWGVSEGYTF. DNA of the CDR3: TGTGCCAGCAGTCGATGGGGGGTAAGCGAGGGCTACACCTTC. This chain uses TRBV2 with TRBJ1-2; maybe TRBD1 (5 bases). Per germline, CDR1 SNHLY and CDR2 FYNNEI. V gave up 5 bases and J gave up 8 bases, with 18 bases separating them. CDR3 length: 14 residues.

The chain combines TRBV9 with TRBJ2-3; D call uncertain. CDR1 is SGDLS and CDR2 is YYNGEE in the germline V gene. The CDR3 loop spans 12 amino acids. V lost 3 bases and J lost 6, with 8 bases in between. The CDR3 is CASSATWDTQYF. The CDR3 DNA reads TGTGCCAGCAGCGCGACTTGGGATACGCAGTATTTT.

The rearrangement joins TRBV7-2 to TRBJ2-1; 8 nucleotides match TRBD2. Germline assignment: CDR1 SGHTA and CDR2 FQGNSA. Trimming took 2 bases from V and 0 from J; bases not matched to a gene: 6. There are 17 residues in the CDR3. The DNA for the CDR3 is TGTGCCAGCAGCTTATTCCCGGGAGGGAACTCCTACAATGAGCAGTTCTTC. Translation gives CASSLFPGGNSYNEQFF.

The chain links TRBV2 to TRBJ1-1, with D possibly matching TRBD1 (5 bases). V gave up 7 bases and J gave up 0 bases, with 12 bases separating them. The germline CDR1 and CDR2 sequences are SNHLY and FYNNEI. The CDR3 length is 14 residues. The CDR3 sequence is CASIFRVVNTEAFF. CDR3 coding DNA: TGTGCCAGCATCTTCAGGGTTGTGAACACTGAAGCTTTCTTT.

This clone has a handful of counts. The V gene is TRBV7-9, the J gene TRBJ2-2, with TRBD1 identical over 9 bases. Per the germline V gene, CDR1 is SEHNR and CDR2 is FQNEAQ (reference sequence). V dropped 4 bases and J dropped 5; count of bases not matched to a gene: 8. The CDR3 extends over 16 amino acids. The CDR3 is CASSSGTGIWTGELFF. DNA of the CDR3: TGTGCCAGCAGCTCAGGGACAGGGATTTGGACCGGGGAGCTGTTTTTT.

This clone has a handful of counts. The CDR3 spells CASSRGRASDQPQHF. CDR3 DNA sequence: TGCGCCAGCAGCCGGGGCAGGGCTTCGGATCAGCCCCAGCATTTT. V is TRBV4-1 and J is TRBJ1-5; D is possibly TRBD1 (5 bases). The V gene lost 4 bases and the J gene lost 5 bases, with 15 bases spanning the gap. Germline CDR1 reads MGHRA; CDR2 reads YSYEKL. CDR3 size: 15 residues.